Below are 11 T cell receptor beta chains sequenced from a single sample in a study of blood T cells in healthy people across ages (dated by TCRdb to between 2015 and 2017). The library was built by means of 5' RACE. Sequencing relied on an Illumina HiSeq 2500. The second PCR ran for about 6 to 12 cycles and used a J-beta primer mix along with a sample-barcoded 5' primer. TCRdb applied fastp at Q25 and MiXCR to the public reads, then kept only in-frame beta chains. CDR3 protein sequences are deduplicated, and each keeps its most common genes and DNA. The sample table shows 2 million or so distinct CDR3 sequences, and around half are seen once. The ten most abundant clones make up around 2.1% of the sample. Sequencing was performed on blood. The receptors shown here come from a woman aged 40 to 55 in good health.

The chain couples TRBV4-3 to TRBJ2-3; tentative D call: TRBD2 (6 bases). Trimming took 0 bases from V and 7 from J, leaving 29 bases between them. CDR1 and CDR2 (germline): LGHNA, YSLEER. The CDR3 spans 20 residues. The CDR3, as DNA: TGCGCCAGCAGCCAAGATCCGTTGAGCGGGTCCGCCCCGAATGGTTATACGCAGTATTTT. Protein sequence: CASSQDPLSGSAPNGYTQYF.

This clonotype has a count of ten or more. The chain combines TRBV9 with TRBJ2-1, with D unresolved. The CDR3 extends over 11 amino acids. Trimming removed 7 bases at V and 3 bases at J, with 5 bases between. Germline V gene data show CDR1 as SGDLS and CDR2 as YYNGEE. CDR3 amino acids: CASGGYNEQFF. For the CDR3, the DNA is TGTGCCAGCGGCGGCTACAATGAGCAGTTCTTC.

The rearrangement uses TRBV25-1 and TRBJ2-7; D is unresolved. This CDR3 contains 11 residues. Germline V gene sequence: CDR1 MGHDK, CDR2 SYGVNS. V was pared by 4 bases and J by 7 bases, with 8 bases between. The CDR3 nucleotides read TGTGCCAGCAGTGCTTACTGGGAGCAGTACTTC. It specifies CASSAYWEQYF.

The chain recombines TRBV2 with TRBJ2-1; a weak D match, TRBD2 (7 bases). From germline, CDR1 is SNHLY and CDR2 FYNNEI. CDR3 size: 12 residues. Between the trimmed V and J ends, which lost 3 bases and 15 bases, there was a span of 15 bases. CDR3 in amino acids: CASSDGVGGPFF. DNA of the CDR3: TGTGCCAGCAGTGATGGGGTCGGGGGGCCGTTCTTC.

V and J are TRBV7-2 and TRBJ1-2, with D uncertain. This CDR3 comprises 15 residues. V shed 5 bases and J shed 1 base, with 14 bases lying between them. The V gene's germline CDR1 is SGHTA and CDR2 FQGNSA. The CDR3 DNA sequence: TGTGCCAGCAGCCCCAGGACTGATTTTAACTATGGCTACACCTTC. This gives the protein CASSPRTDFNYGYTF.

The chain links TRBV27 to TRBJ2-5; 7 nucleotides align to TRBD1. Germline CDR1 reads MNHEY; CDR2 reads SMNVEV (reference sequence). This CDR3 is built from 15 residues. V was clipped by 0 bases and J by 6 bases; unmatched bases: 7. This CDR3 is CASSLSTGLFKTQYF. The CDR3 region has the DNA TGTGCCAGCAGTTTATCGACAGGGCTGTTCAAGACCCAGTACTTC.

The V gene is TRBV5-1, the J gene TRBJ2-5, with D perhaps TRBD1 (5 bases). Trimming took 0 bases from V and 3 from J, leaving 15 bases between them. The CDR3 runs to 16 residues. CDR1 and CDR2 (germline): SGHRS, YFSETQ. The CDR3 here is CASSLAEGAGKETQYF. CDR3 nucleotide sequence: TGCGCCAGCAGCTTGGCCGAAGGGGCTGGAAAAGAGACCCAGTACTTC. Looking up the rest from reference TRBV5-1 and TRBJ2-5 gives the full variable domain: KAGVTQTPRYLIKTRGQQVTLSCSPISGHRSVSWYQQTPGQGLQFLFEYFSETQRNKGNFPGRFSGRQFSNSRSEMNVSTLELGDSALYLCASSLAEGAGKETQYFGPGTRLLVL.

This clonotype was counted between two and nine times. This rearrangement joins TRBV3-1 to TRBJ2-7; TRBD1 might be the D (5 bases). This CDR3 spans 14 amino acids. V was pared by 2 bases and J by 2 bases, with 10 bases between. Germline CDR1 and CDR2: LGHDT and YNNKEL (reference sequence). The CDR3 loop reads CASSQTGLTYEQYF. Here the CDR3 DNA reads TGTGCCAGCAGCCAAACAGGATTAACCTACGAGCAGTACTTC.

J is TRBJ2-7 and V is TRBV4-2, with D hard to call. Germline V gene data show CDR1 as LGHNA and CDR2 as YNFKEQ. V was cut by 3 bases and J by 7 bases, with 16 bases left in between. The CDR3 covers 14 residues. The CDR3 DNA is TGTGCCAGCAGCCACCTCCTCCGGGTGGGGGAGCAGTACTTC. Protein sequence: CASSHLLRVGEQYF.

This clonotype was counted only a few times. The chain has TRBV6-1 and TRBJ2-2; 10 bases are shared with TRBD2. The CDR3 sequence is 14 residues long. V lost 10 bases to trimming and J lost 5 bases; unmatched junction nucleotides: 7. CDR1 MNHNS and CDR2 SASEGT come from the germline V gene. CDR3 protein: CATSTSGETGELFF. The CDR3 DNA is TGTGCCACTTCTACTAGCGGGGAAACCGGGGAGCTGTTTTTT.

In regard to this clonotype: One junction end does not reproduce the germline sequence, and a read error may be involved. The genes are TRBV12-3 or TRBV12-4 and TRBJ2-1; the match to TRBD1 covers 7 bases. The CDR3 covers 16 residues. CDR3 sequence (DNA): TGTGCCAGCAGTTTAAAGAGGGGGCCCTTTTACAATGAGCAGGTCTTC. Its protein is CASSLKRGPFYNEQVF.